This T cell receptor (beta chain) comes out of a study of shared clonotypes between healthy human individuals. There are 13 residues in the CDR3. The germline V and J ends were trimmed by 7 bases and 4 bases, with 13 bases remaining between them. Germline-derived CDR1 and CDR2 are SQVTM and ANQGSEA. The test was conducted at deep level. Produced via immunoSEQ multiplex PCR; TCRdb's table is partial and in-frame only. This table holds 2 million to 2.5 million clones, 90% to 95% found once. Note on this clone: No antigen is known for it.

Study-level points and caveats: The expectation was that sequencing depth would affect clonotype sharing among donors.

The gene calls are TRBV29-1 and TRBJ1-4; D gene ambiguous. The TCR sequence derives from a man younger than 35 in good health. Some clones in this sample may be carry-over from other donors' samples. Sequenced: naive CD4+ T cells from PBMCs. Indicated subset: CD45RA+ positively selected. The CDR3 loop reads CSAKPRFNEKLFF. In DNA form, the CDR3 reads TGCAGCGCTAAACCTCGCTTTAATGAAAAACTGTTTTTT.